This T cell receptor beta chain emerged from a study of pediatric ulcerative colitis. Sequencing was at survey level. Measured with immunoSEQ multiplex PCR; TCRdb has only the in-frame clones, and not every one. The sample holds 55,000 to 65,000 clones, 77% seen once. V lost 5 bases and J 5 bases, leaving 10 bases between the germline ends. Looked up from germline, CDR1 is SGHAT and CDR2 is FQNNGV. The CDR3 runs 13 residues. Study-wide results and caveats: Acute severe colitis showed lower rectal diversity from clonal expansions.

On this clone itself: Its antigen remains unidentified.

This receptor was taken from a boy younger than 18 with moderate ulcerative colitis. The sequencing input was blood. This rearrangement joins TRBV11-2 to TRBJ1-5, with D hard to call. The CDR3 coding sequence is TGTGCCAGCAGCCCCCGACCGGATCAGCCCCAGCATTTT. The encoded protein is CASSPRPDQPQHF.